This T cell receptor beta chain was retrieved from a study of shared clonotypes between healthy human individuals. Overall study context: CD4 naive and memory got three plates each, CD8 naive two, CD8 memory one. Study-wide results and caveats: As a rule, naive subsets had a larger estimated richness than memory subsets.

The CDR3 loop spans 15 amino acids. V was shortened by 5 bases and J by 6 bases, with 18 bases between the two germline ends. In germline, CDR1 is MGHDK, CDR2 SYGVNS. Several immunoSEQ plates received, in even portions, the genomic DNA of each subset. Libraries were prepared by immunoSEQ multiplex PCR; TCRdb keeps only in-frame clonotypes and omits some of them. The data show some 2,500,000 clones, less than 95% seen once. About this clone itself: Its antigen is unknown.

The sequence derives from a man aged 18 to 29 in good health. Some clones in this sample may be carry-over from other donors' samples. V and J are TRBV25-1 and TRBJ2-3; perhaps TRBD1 as D (6 bases). Specimen: naive CD4+ T cells from PBMCs. Subset in this sample: CD45RA+ positively selected. The CDR3 loop reads CASSRTVTNWDTQYF. The CDR3 nucleotides are TGTGCCAGCAGTAGGACAGTGACAAACTGGGATACGCAGTATTTT.